This is a list of T cell receptor beta chains from one sample in a study of blood T cell repertoires in COVID-19. Some clones are missing from TCRdb's copy, which holds only in-frame ones; the method was immunoSEQ multiplex PCR. The sample shows 190,000 or so clones, around four fifths of them seen only once. The material sequenced was peripheral blood. The origin of the receptors is a man aged 60 to 75 with COVID-19, enrolled during active disease. Both conserved end residues are part of each CDR3. A D gene is named only where the DNA matches it firmly. For some rows the clone size is stated as once, few or many, or as a class when expanded; others skip it.

J: TRBJ2-5
size: .
D: TRBD1
V: TRBV5-1
DNA: TGCGCCAGCAGCTGGGGGACAGAGGTGGGCGGGACCCAGTACTTC
CDR3: CASSWGTEVGGTQYF

J: TRBJ1-5
size: .
D: TRBD1
V: TRBV6-2/TRBV6-3
DNA: TGTGCCAGCAGTTACCGGGCCAGGGGGCAGGGTCAGCCCCAGCATTTT
CDR3: CASSYRARGQGQPQHF

J: TRBJ2-5
size: .
D: .
V: TRBV9
DNA: TGTGCCAGCAGCGTAGCCCCCACCCGGGGTGGCCAAGAGACCCAGTACTTC
CDR3: CASSVAPTRGGQETQYF

J: TRBJ1-2
size: .
D: .
V: TRBV30
DNA: TGTGCCTGGGCCGCGGGGCAGCTTACTAACTATGGCTACACCTTC
CDR3: CAWAAGQLTNYGYTF

J: TRBJ1-2
size: .
D: .
V: TRBV28
DNA: TGTGCCAGCACCTCCCTGGGGGGACCTAACTATGGCTACACCTTC
CDR3: CASTSLGGPNYGYTF

J: TRBJ2-5
size: .
D: .
V: TRBV5-1
DNA: TGCGCCAGCAGCTTGGGACGGGACCAAGAGACCCAGTACTTC
CDR3: CASSLGRDQETQYF

J: TRBJ2-1
size: .
D: .
V: TRBV9
DNA: TGTGCCAGCAGCGTAGTGAACTCGAGGGAGCAGTTCTTC
CDR3: CASSVVNSREQFF

J: TRBJ2-3
size: .
D: TRBD1
V: TRBV2
DNA: TGTGCCAGCATCCGGGACAGGGGTACAGATACGCAGTATTTT
CDR3: CASIRDRGTDTQYF

J: TRBJ2-1
size: .
D: .
V: TRBV19
DNA: TGTGCCAGTAGTATTAGAGGCAATGAGCAGTTCTTC
CDR3: CASSIRGNEQFF

J: TRBJ1-5
size: .
D: .
V: TRBV7-2
DNA: TGTGCCAGCAGCTTAGATGGGAGCAGGCATCAGCCCCAGCATTTT
CDR3: CASSLDGSRHQPQHF

J: TRBJ2-7
size: .
D: .
V: TRBV7-2
DNA: TGTGCCAGCAGCTACTACGGGAGCTCCTACGAGCAGTACTTC
CDR3: CASSYYGSSYEQYF

J: TRBJ2-6
size: .
D: .
V: TRBV28
DNA: TGTGCCTCGACTAGAAGCTCTGGGGCCAACGTCCTGACTTTC
CDR3: CASTRSSGANVLTF

J: TRBJ2-1
size: .
D: .
V: TRBV29-1
DNA: TGCAGCGTCGCCTCACAGGGGAGGTACCGCAATGAGCAGTTCTTC
CDR3: CSVASQGRYRNEQFF

J: TRBJ1-1
size: many
D: TRBD1
V: TRBV2
DNA: TGTGCCAGCAGGAGGGACAGGAACACTGAAGCTTTCTTT
CDR3: CASRRDRNTEAFF

J: TRBJ1-1
size: .
D: .
V: TRBV6-4
DNA: TGTGCCAGCAGAGAAGGGCGGAGGGAAGCTTTCTTT
CDR3: CASREGRREAFF

J: TRBJ2-7
size: .
D: .
V: TRBV6-5
DNA: TGTGCCAGCAGGAGACAGCCCTCCTACGAGCAGTACTTC
CDR3: CASRRQPSYEQYF

J: TRBJ1-2
size: .
D: TRBD1
V: TRBV5-8
DNA: TGTGCCAGCAGCAGGGGACAGGGTCCTGCAGGAGGCTACACCTTC
CDR3: CASSRGQGPAGGYTF

J: TRBJ1-2
size: .
D: .
V: TRBV12-3/TRBV12-4
DNA: TGTGCCAGCAGTTTCCGGAGGGACTATGGCTACACCTTC
CDR3: CASSFRRDYGYTF

J: TRBJ1-5
size: .
D: .
V: TRBV19
DNA: TGTGCCAGTAGTATAGTTCAGAACAATCAGCCCCAGCATTTT
CDR3: CASSIVQNNQPQHF

J: TRBJ2-2
size: .
D: .
V: TRBV2
DNA: TGTGCCAGTAATTGGGACACTTCGAACACCGGGGAGCTGTTTTTT
CDR3: CASNWDTSNTGELFF

J: TRBJ1-5
size: .
D: TRBD1
V: TRBV2
DNA: TGTGCCAGCAGTGAAGAAACAGGGGGCGTTCAGCCCCAGCATTTT
CDR3: CASSEETGGVQPQHF

J: TRBJ1-3
size: .
D: TRBD1
V: TRBV7-9
DNA: TGTGCCAGCAGCCTATCACAGGGGTCTGGAAACACCATATATTTT
CDR3: CASSLSQGSGNTIYF

J: TRBJ2-7
size: .
D: TRBD2
V: TRBV19
DNA: TGTGCCAGTAGTATAGACCGACTAGCGGGAGGAAACTACGAGCAGTACTTC
CDR3: CASSIDRLAGGNYEQYF

J: TRBJ1-4
size: few
D: TRBD1
V: TRBV2
DNA: TGTGCCCTAGGAGGTGACAGGGGTAATGAAAAACTGTTTTTT
CDR3: CALGGDRGNEKLFF

J: TRBJ1-3
size: few
D: TRBD1
V: TRBV30
DNA: TGTGCCTGGGCCTACAGGGGAAACTCTGGAAACACCATATATTTT
CDR3: CAWAYRGNSGNTIYF

J: TRBJ2-7
size: few
D: .
V: TRBV11-2
DNA: TGTGCCAGCAGCTTAGGAAATCCGGGGGCCTACGAGCAGTACTTC
CDR3: CASSLGNPGAYEQYF

J: TRBJ1-4
size: .
D: .
V: TRBV15
DNA: TGTGCCACCAGCACTGGCAGGGGACGGTATGAAAAACTGTTTTTT
CDR3: CATSTGRGRYEKLFF

J: TRBJ2-1
size: .
D: TRBD1
V: TRBV4-1
DNA: TGCGCCAGCAGCCAAGCCGGGACAGGGACCGGTGAGCAGTTCTTC
CDR3: CASSQAGTGTGEQFF

J: TRBJ2-5
size: .
D: TRBD2
V: TRBV11-1
DNA: TGTGCCAGCAGCCGGGGGGTGAGGGGAGAGACCCAGTACTTC
CDR3: CASSRGVRGETQYF

J: TRBJ2-7
size: few
D: .
V: TRBV5-5
DNA: TGTGCCAGCAGCCTAAAGGGGCTCGAGCAGTACTTC
CDR3: CASSLKGLEQYF

J: TRBJ1-1
size: .
D: .
V: TRBV6-2/TRBV6-3
DNA: TGTGCCAGCAGTTACGGCAGATTGAACACTGAAGCTTTCTTT
CDR3: CASSYGRLNTEAFF

J: TRBJ1-6
size: .
D: .
V: TRBV5-1
DNA: TGCGCCAGCAGCTTGGAAAGGACAGCCTATAATTCACCCCTCCACTTT
CDR3: CASSLERTAYNSPLHF

J: TRBJ1-1
size: few
D: .
V: TRBV19
DNA: TGTGCCAGTAGTCCCGGGGGGCACACTGAAGCTTTCTTT
CDR3: CASSPGGHTEAFF

J: TRBJ2-2
size: .
D: .
V: TRBV15
DNA: TGTGCCACCAGCGGGGCAGATAGTGATGTCGGGGAGCTGTTTTTT
CDR3: CATSGADSDVGELFF

J: TRBJ1-2
size: .
D: .
V: TRBV29-1
DNA: TGCAGCGCCGGAGGCCTACTCTCAGATGGCTACACCTTC
CDR3: CSAGGLLSDGYTF

J: TRBJ1-5
size: once
D: .
V: TRBV30
DNA: TGTGCCTGGAGTGAACGGGTCAATCAGCCCCAGCATTTT
CDR3: CAWSERVNQPQHF

J: TRBJ1-5
size: .
D: .
V: TRBV4-2
DNA: TGTGCCAGCAGCCAAGATCGGCCAGGTAATCAGCCCCAGCATTTT
CDR3: CASSQDRPGNQPQHF

J: TRBJ2-1
size: .
D: .
V: TRBV9
DNA: TGTGCCAGTTCCTTGGGAGGGGGCAATGAGCAGTTCTTC
CDR3: CASSLGGGNEQFF

J: TRBJ1-5
size: few
D: .
V: TRBV30
DNA: TGTGCCTGGAGTTCGAGGTTTAATCAGCCCCAGCATTTT
CDR3: CAWSSRFNQPQHF

J: TRBJ2-7
size: .
D: TRBD1
V: TRBV5-6
DNA: TGTGCCAGCACCCTAACTGACAGGGGATTTTCCTACGAGCAGTACTTC
CDR3: CASTLTDRGFSYEQYF

J: TRBJ2-7
size: .
D: TRBD1
V: TRBV5-1
DNA: TGCGCCAGCAGCCCCGGAGGGACAGGGTCCTACGAGCAGTACTTC
CDR3: CASSPGGTGSYEQYF

J: TRBJ1-6
size: .
D: TRBD1
V: TRBV19
DNA: TGTGCCAGTAGTATACGGACAGGGAACGGTTCACCCCTCCACTTT
CDR3: CASSIRTGNGSPLHF

J: TRBJ1-1
size: .
D: TRBD1
V: TRBV18
DNA: TGTGCCAGCTCACCCCCGGGACAGGGGAACACTGAAGCTTTCTTT
CDR3: CASSPPGQGNTEAFF

J: TRBJ1-1
size: .
D: .
V: TRBV28
DNA: TGTGCCAGCAACTCCCGCACCTCAGGGAACACTGAAGCTTTCTTT
CDR3: CASNSRTSGNTEAFF

J: TRBJ1-2
size: few
D: TRBD1
V: TRBV10-3
DNA: TGTGCCATCAGGGGGACAGGGGGGAACTCCAACTATGGCTACACCTTC
CDR3: CAIRGTGGNSNYGYTF

J: TRBJ2-2
size: .
D: TRBD1
V: TRBV7-8
DNA: TGTGCCAGCAGCAGGACAGGGGGCAGGAACACCGGGGAGCTGTTTTTT
CDR3: CASSRTGGRNTGELFF

J: TRBJ1-1
size: .
D: TRBD1
V: TRBV19
DNA: TGTGCCAGTAGTCCTCAGGGGGCTGGCACTGAAGCTTTCTTT
CDR3: CASSPQGAGTEAFF

J: TRBJ1-1
size: .
D: TRBD1
V: TRBV12-5
DNA: TGTGCTAGTGGTCCCGGGACAGGGTCTGAAGCTTTCTTT
CDR3: CASGPGTGSEAFF

J: TRBJ1-6
size: .
D: TRBD1
V: TRBV18
DNA: TGTGCCAGCTCACCAGAACAGGGGAATTCACCCCTCCACTTT
CDR3: CASSPEQGNSPLHF

J: TRBJ1-2
size: .
D: .
V: TRBV5-1
DNA: TGCGCCAGCAGCCCCGAGGGCTCCAACTATGGCTACACCTTC
CDR3: CASSPEGSNYGYTF

J: TRBJ1-6
size: .
D: .
V: TRBV11-2
DNA: TGTGCCAGCACTTCGGGGGGCAGGGGATCCTCACCCCTCCACTTT
CDR3: CASTSGGRGSSPLHF

J: TRBJ2-3
size: .
D: .
V: TRBV7-9
DNA: TGTGCCAGCAGCCGAGCCGATACGCAGTATTTT
CDR3: CASSRADTQYF

J: TRBJ1-6
size: .
D: .
V: TRBV18
DNA: TGTGCCAGCTCTTACGACAGTAGGGATTCACCCCTCCACTTT
CDR3: CASSYDSRDSPLHF

J: TRBJ2-5
size: .
D: TRBD1
V: TRBV7-3
DNA: TGTGCCAGCAGCATGGGACAGGGCGAGACCCAGTACTTC
CDR3: CASSMGQGETQYF

J: TRBJ1-5
size: .
D: .
V: TRBV7-9
DNA: TGTGCCAGCAGCCCCATTAGCAATCAGCCCCAGCATTTT
CDR3: CASSPISNQPQHF

J: TRBJ1-1
size: .
D: .
V: TRBV5-5
DNA: TGTGCCAGCAGCTTGGGAAGGGGGACTGAAGCTTTCTTT
CDR3: CASSLGRGTEAFF

J: TRBJ2-7
size: few
D: TRBD1
V: TRBV29-1
DNA: TGCAGCGCAAAGCCCGCCGGACAGGGCGGCGAGCAGTACTTC
CDR3: CSAKPAGQGGEQYF

J: TRBJ2-1
size: .
D: .
V: TRBV5-5
DNA: TGTGCCAGCAGTCGAGCCGGGACTGGCTCCTACAATGAGCAGTTCTTC
CDR3: CASSRAGTGSYNEQFF

J: TRBJ1-2
size: .
D: TRBD1
V: TRBV30
DNA: TGTGCCTGGAGTGCAGGACAGGGAGGCTATGGCTACACCTTC
CDR3: CAWSAGQGGYGYTF